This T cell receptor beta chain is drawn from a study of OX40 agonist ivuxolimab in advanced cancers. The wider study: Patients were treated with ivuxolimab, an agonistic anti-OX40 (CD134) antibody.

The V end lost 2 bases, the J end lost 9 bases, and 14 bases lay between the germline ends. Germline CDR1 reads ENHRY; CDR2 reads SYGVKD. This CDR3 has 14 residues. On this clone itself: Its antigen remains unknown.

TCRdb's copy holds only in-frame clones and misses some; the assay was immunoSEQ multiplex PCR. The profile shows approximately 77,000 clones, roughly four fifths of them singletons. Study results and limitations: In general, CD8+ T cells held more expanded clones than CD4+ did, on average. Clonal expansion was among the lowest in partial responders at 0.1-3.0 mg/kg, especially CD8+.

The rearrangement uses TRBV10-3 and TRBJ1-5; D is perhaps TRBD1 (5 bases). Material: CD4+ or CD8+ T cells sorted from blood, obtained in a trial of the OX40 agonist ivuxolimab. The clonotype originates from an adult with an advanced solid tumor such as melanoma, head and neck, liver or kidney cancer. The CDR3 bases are TGTGCCATCAGTGAGCAGTCAGGGAGCGGGCCCCAGCATTTT. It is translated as CAISEQSGSGPQHF.